In its sample, the clone carrying this T cell receptor (beta chain) was seen a few times. Antigen unknown. This entry comes from a study of CD8+CD57+ T cells in acquired aplastic anemia. The wider study: Sorting CD4+ and CD8+ cells gave DNA averaging approximately 3 ug. Healthy donor sequencing depth: some 10 million CD4+, under 14 million CD8+ reads. Study-level findings and limits: Significance was not reached for CD8+ Simpson's diversity between patients and controls.

Template material for TCR beta VDJ and CDR3 profiling consisted of genomic DNA. Each CDR3 protein is one row after TCRdb ran MiXCR on the reads. The table records approximately 99,000 distinct CDR3 sequences, 51% of them present only once. The CDR3 totals 14 residues. V shed 6 bases and J 5 bases; nucleotides not matched to a gene: 11. Germline loops: CDR1 SQVTM, CDR2 ANQGSEA. This sequence originates from a human donor in good health, serving as a control. Sequenced material: sorted CD4+, CD8+, or CD8+CD57+ T cells (not recorded which) from PBMCs. The chain joins TRBV29-1 to TRBJ2-5; TRBD2 agrees at 8 bases. CDR3 loop: CSVEGSGGQETQYF. CDR3 coding DNA: TGCAGCGTCGAGGGTTCGGGGGGGCAGGAGACCCAGTACTTC.